A single sample is the source of the 28 T cell receptor beta chains below, sequenced in a study of T cell responses to AZD1222 COVID-19 vaccine. Using immunoSEQ multiplex PCR, the repertoire was profiled, and TCRdb retains in-frame clones only, with some absent. The data show about 61,000 clones, around nine tenths seen once. Sequencing used peripheral blood, obtained on day 0 of AZD1222 vaccination. The receptors derive from an adult in good health.

This chain's CDR3 is CASSGDPGTRNTEAFF. The CDR3 region has the DNA TGCGCCAGCAGCGGGGATCCCGGGACCCGAAACACTGAAGCTTTCTTT. J is TRBJ1-1 and V is TRBV5-1; perhaps TRBD1 as D (5 bases). The length of the CDR3 is 16 residues. The V end was cut by 4 bases, the J end by 2 bases, with 18 bases between. Germline CDR1 is SGHRS and CDR2 is YFSETQ.

Worth noting for this clone: The same CDR3 is also encoded by other DNA sequences in this sample. This chain uses TRBV2 with TRBJ1-4; D may be TRBD1 (5 bases). CDR3 length: 14 amino acids. The V and J ends lost 4 bases and 7 bases respectively, with 13 bases between them. Germline CDR1 is SNHLY and CDR2 is FYNNEI. CDR3 amino acids: CASSVRGEGEKLFF. The CDR3 coding sequence is TGTGCCAGCAGTGTTCGGGGGGAGGGTGAAAAACTGTTTTTT.

The rearrangement links TRBV5-1 to TRBJ1-4; D is unresolved. Germline CDR1 SGHRS, CDR2 YFSETQ. CDR3 length: 16 residues. Trimming pared 0 bases from V and 0 bases from J, leaving 9 bases between. The CDR3 sequence: CASSLVQASTNEKLFF. CDR3 DNA sequence: TGCGCCAGCAGCTTGGTCCAGGCTTCAACTAATGAAAAACTGTTTTTT.

V gene TRBV21-1 combines with J gene TRBJ1-2. TRBV21-1 is a pseudogene locus. The CDR3 runs to 14 residues. CDR3 residues: CARSVPRIHYGYTF. CDR3 DNA sequence: TGTGCCAGGTCGGTTCCTCGAATTCACTATGGCTACACCTTC.

V is TRBV18 and J is TRBJ1-1; D uncertain. The V end was cut by 6 bases, the J end by 0 bases, with 11 bases between. The CDR3 runs to 14 residues. Germline CDR1 KGHSH, CDR2 LQKENI. The CDR3 sequence is CASSIDILNTEAFF. The CDR3 DNA reads TGTGCCAGCTCTATTGACATATTGAACACTGAAGCTTTCTTT.

The gene calls are TRBV6-5 and TRBJ2-7, with 10 bases identical to TRBD1. V lost 7 bases to trimming and J lost 7 bases; unmatched junction nucleotides: 10. Germline V gene lookup returns CDR1 MNHEY and CDR2 SVGAGI. The CDR3 runs to 14 residues. CDR3 DNA: TGTGCCAGCATACGGGACAGGGGTTCAAGGGAGCAGTACTTC. This sequence encodes CASIRDRGSREQYF.

V usage is TRBV2 and J usage is TRBJ2-7; no clear D gene. Per the germline V gene, CDR1 is SNHLY and CDR2 is FYNNEI. Trimming pared 4 bases from V and 3 bases from J, leaving 19 bases between. The CDR3 is made up of 16 amino acids. CDR3 nucleotide sequence: TGTGCCAGCAGTGTAGGAAGCGCCTACCGCGACTACGAGCAGTACTTC. Amino acid sequence: CASSVGSAYRDYEQYF.

The gene calls are TRBV9 and TRBJ2-2; D remains unclear. The V and J ends lost 0 bases and 2 bases respectively, with 8 bases between them. This CDR3 comprises 15 residues. Germline V gene lookup returns CDR1 SGDLS and CDR2 YYNGEE. CDR3 sequence (DNA): TGTGCCAGCAGCGTAGGGGAAGGAAACACCGGGGAGCTGTTTTTT. Translated, it gives CASSVGEGNTGELFF.

The V call is TRBV3-1 (or the pseudogene TRBV3-2), the J call TRBJ1-2; D not certain. The CDR3 is 12 residues long. CDR1 is LGHDT and CDR2 is YNNKEL in the germline V gene (reference sequence). V was shortened by 2 bases and J by 8 bases, with 9 bases between the two germline ends. CDR3 bases: TGTGCCAGCAGCCAAAAGTCGTGGGGCTACACCTTC. It is translated as CASSQKSWGYTF.

The rearrangement uses TRBV6-5 and TRBJ1-5, with 8 bases lining up with TRBD1. Germline-derived CDR1 and CDR2 are MNHEY and SVGAGI. With V trimmed by 6 bases and J by 3 bases, 7 bases remained unmatched. This CDR3 region has 15 residues. This chain's CDR3 is CASRTDRANNQPQHF. CDR3 sequence (DNA): TGTGCCAGCAGGACGGACAGGGCAAACAATCAGCCCCAGCATTTT.

The V and J genes are TRBV12-3 or TRBV12-4 and TRBJ1-2; possibly TRBD1 for D (5 bases). This CDR3 is 13 amino acids long. Trimming left V 10 bases short and J 7 bases short, with 19 bases between. CDR3 nucleotide sequence: TGTGCCACGACGGCACACCCAGGGTCTGGCTACACCTTC. The encoded protein is CATTAHPGSGYTF.

This chain links TRBV7-9 with TRBJ2-5, with D perhaps TRBD2 (7 bases). CDR1 and CDR2 from the germline V gene are SEHNR and FQNEAQ (reference sequence). CDR3 length equals 14 residues. Between the trimmed V and J ends, which lost 3 bases and 4 bases, there was a span of 12 bases. CDR3 nucleotide sequence: TGTGCCAGCAGCTTCGCGGGGGCGGGAGAGACCCAGTACTTC. The encoded protein is CASSFAGAGETQYF.

The genes are TRBV5-1 and TRBJ1-1, with 8 bases lining up with TRBD1. The CDR3 totals 16 residues. V dropped 0 bases and J dropped 0; count of bases not matched to a gene: 4. CDR1 is SGHRS, CDR2 YFSETQ, per germline. The CDR3 sequence is CASSLELGQVNTEAFF. The CDR3 nucleotides read TGCGCCAGCAGCTTGGAATTGGGACAGGTGAACACTGAAGCTTTCTTT.

This clone was recorded a few times. The chain recombines TRBV6-5 with TRBJ1-2, with D perhaps matching TRBD1 (6 bases). In germline, CDR1 is MNHEY, CDR2 SVGAGI. V was pared by 7 bases and J by 4 bases, with 19 bases between. The CDR3 covers 15 residues. CDR3 sequence reads: CASTLTQGTIYGYTF. CDR3 nucleotides: TGTGCCAGCACTCTTACTCAGGGGACAATCTATGGCTACACCTTC.

The chain joins TRBV7-9 to TRBJ2-1; 8 nucleotides agree with TRBD1. The CDR3 has 14 amino acids. The J segment lost 8 bases and the V segment lost 2 bases, leaving 5 bases of the junction unmatched. Germline loops: CDR1 SEHNR, CDR2 FQNEAQ (reference sequence). The CDR3 bases are TGTGCCAGCAGCTTATCAGGGGGCTGGGATGAGCAGTTCTTC. As protein: CASSLSGGWDEQFF.

The gene calls are TRBV7-2 and TRBJ1-2; possible D gene TRBD1, 6 bases. Germline CDR1 SGHTA, CDR2 FQGNSA. Trimming stripped 3 bases from V and 4 bases from J, with 12 bases between. This CDR3 is 14 amino acids long. CDR3 in DNA: TGTGCCAGCAGCTTGGGAGACAGGCGCTATGGCTACACCTTC. It specifies CASSLGDRRYGYTF.

This chain's CDR3 is CASNSRHSGTQTDGYTF. DNA of the CDR3: TGTGCCAGCAACTCGCGTCATTCCGGGACCCAAACTGACGGCTACACCTTC. V and J are TRBV4-2 and TRBJ1-2, with D possibly being TRBD1 (5 bases). Trimming left V 7 bases short and J 8 bases short, with 29 bases between. Germline values: CDR1 LGHNA, CDR2 YNFKEQ. CDR3 length equals 17 residues.

The V and J genes are TRBV12-3 or TRBV12-4 and TRBJ1-2; D might be TRBD1 (5 bases). CDR3 length equals 13 residues. The V end was cut by 2 bases, the J end by 6 bases, with 10 bases between. DNA for the CDR3: TGTGCCAGCAGTTTACGCAGGGAAGATGGCTACACCTTC. Encoded protein: CASSLRREDGYTF.

The chain carries TRBV7-9 and TRBJ1-1; perhaps TRBD1 as D (5 bases). CDR3 size: 15 residues. Between the trimmed V and J ends, which lost 5 bases and 6 bases, there was a span of 19 bases. Germline CDR1 SEHNR, CDR2 FQNEAQ (reference sequence). CDR3: CASSPFEGPGAEAFF. The CDR3 DNA reads as TGTGCCAGCAGCCCCTTCGAGGGACCTGGAGCTGAAGCTTTCTTT.

Comment on this clone: Other nucleotide sequences from this sample produce the same CDR3. As DNA, the CDR3 is TGCGCCAGCAGCTCACAGGGGAACACTGAAGCTTTCTTT. Protein sequence: CASSSQGNTEAFF. The chain uses TRBV5-1 and TRBJ1-1, with a possible D match to TRBD1 (6 bases). There are 13 residues in the CDR3. Trimming pared 3 bases from V and 1 base from J, leaving 7 bases between. Germline lookup yields CDR1 SGHRS and CDR2 YFSETQ.

The rearrangement joins TRBV5-4 to TRBJ1-2; maybe TRBD1 (5 bases). Deletions cut 5 bases from V and 2 bases from J, with 13 bases between. CDR3 length: 14 amino acids. Germline V gene lookup returns CDR1 SGHNT and CDR2 YYREEE (reference sequence). The CDR3 DNA follows: TGTGCCAGCAGGCAGGGAGGATCGAACTATGGCTACACCTTC. Residues: CASRQGGSNYGYTF.

The CDR3, as DNA: TGTGCCAGCAGCCCGGGGGGGGCAAAAACCGGGGAGCTGTTTTTT. Residues: CASSPGGAKTGELFF. V gene TRBV6-2 or TRBV6-3 combines with J gene TRBJ2-2, with 8 positions matching TRBD2. The junction had 8 bases not matched to a gene; V was cut back by 6 bases and J by 5 bases. The CDR3 contains 15 residues. Germline loops: CDR1 MNHEY, CDR2 SVGEGT.

This clone has a single count. V is TRBV6-5 and J is TRBJ1-5; 11 nucleotides line up with TRBD1. The CDR3 runs 14 residues. V was pared by 7 bases and J by 6 bases, with 5 bases of the junction left unmatched. The germline V gene has CDR1 MNHEY and CDR2 SVGAGI. The CDR3 region is CASNGQGAGQPQHF. CDR3 coding DNA: TGTGCCAGCAACGGACAGGGGGCTGGTCAGCCCCAGCATTTT.

This chain links TRBV2 with TRBJ1-2, with D unclear. The CDR3 sequence is 13 residues long. CDR1 and CDR2 (germline): SNHLY, FYNNEI. The V gene lost 7 bases and the J gene lost 8 bases, with 17 bases spanning the gap. The CDR3 protein is CASTRGRVGGYTF. Here the CDR3 DNA reads TGTGCCAGCACCCGAGGGAGGGTAGGCGGCTACACCTTC.

The chain has TRBV19 and TRBJ2-1; D remains ambiguous. Trimming stripped 5 bases from V and 0 bases from J, with 14 bases between. The CDR3 is made up of 16 amino acids. The germline gives CDR1 LNHDA, CDR2 SQIVND (reference sequence). The CDR3 DNA follows: TGTGCCAGTAGTTCCCACCTTGCAGGCTCCTACAATGAGCAGTTCTTC. It codes for CASSSHLAGSYNEQFF.

This sequence joins TRBV29-1 and TRBJ1-2; 7 nucleotides align to TRBD1. From germline, CDR1 is SQVTM and CDR2 ANQGSEA. V was pared by 6 bases and J by 8 bases, with 6 bases of the junction left unmatched. The CDR3 extends over 11 amino acids. CDR3 residues: CSVAGGDGYTF. CDR3 nucleotides: TGCAGCGTCGCAGGGGGAGACGGCTACACCTTC.

V and J are TRBV5-5 and TRBJ1-1, with unresolved D. The germline CDR1 and CDR2 sequences are SGHKS and YYEKEE (reference sequence). Trimming cost V 6 bases and J 2 bases, with 11 bases left between them. The CDR3 spans 13 residues. This chain's CDR3 is CASNPRVNTEAFF. CDR3 bases: TGTGCCAGCAACCCAAGGGTTAACACTGAAGCTTTCTTT. Using reference TRBV5-5 and TRBJ1-1 for the parts outside the CDR3, the full variable domain is DAGVTQSPTHLIKTRGQQVTLRCSPISGHKSVSWYQQVLGQGPQFIFQYYEKEERGRGNFPDRFSARQFPNYSSELNVNALLLGDSALYLCASNPRVNTEAFFGQGTRLTVV.

V usage is TRBV30 and J usage is TRBJ2-7, with 7 bases that match TRBD1. Germline V CDR1 and CDR2: GTSNPN, SVGIG (reference sequence). CDR3 length: 15 amino acids. J was trimmed by 0 bases and V by 0 bases; bases with no gene match: 5. This CDR3 reads CAWSVGQYSSYEQYF. The CDR3 DNA sequence: TGTGCCTGGAGTGTGGGACAGTATAGCTCCTACGAGCAGTACTTC.